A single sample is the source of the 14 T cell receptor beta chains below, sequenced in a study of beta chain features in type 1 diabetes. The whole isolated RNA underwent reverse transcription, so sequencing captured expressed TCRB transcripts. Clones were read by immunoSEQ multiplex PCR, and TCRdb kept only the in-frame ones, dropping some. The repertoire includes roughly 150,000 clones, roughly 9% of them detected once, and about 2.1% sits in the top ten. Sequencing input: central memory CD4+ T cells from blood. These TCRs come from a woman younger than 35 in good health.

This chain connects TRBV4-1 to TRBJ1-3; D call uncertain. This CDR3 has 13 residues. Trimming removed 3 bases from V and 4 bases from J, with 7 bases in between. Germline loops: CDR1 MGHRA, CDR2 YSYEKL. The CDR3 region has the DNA TGCGCCAGCAGCCACCCCCTCGGAAACACCATATATTTT. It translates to CASSHPLGNTIYF.

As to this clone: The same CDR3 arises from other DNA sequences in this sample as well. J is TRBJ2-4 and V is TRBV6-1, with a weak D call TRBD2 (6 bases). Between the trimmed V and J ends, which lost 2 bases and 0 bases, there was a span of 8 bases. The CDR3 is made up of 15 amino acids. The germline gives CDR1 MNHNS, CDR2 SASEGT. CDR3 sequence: CASSESGGAKNIQYF. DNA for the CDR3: TGTGCCAGCAGTGAATCCGGGGGAGCCAAAAACATTCAGTACTTC.

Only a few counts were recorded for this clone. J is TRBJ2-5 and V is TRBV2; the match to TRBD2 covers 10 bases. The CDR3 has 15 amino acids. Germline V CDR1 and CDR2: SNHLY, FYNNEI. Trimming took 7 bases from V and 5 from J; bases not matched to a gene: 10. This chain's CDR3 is CASTPAGGPRETQYF. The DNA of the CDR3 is TGTGCCAGCACCCCAGCGGGAGGGCCCCGGGAGACCCAGTACTTC.

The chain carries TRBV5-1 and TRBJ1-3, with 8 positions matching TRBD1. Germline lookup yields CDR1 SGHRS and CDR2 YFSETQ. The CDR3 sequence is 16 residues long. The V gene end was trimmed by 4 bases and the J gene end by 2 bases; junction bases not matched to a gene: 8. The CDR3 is CASSRDQQGAGNTIYF. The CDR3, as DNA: TGCGCCAGCAGCCGCGACCAACAGGGGGCTGGAAACACCATATATTTT.

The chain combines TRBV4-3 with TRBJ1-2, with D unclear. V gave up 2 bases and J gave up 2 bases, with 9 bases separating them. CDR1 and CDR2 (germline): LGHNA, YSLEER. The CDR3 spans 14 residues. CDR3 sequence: CASSQSPGNYGYTF. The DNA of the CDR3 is TGCGCCAGCAGCCAAAGTCCGGGGAACTATGGCTACACCTTC.

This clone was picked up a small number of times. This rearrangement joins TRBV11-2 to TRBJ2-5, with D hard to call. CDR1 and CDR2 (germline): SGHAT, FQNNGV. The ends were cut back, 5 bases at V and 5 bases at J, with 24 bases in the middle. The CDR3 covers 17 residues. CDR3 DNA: TGTGCCAGCAGCCCAAAGATTCGTACAGACATAAGGGAGACCCAGTACTTC. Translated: CASSPKIRTDIRETQYF.

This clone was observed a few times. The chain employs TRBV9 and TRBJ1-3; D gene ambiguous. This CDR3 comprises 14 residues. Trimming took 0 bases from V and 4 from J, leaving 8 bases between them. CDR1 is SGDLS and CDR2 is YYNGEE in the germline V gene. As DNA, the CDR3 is TGTGCCAGCAGCGTAGATTACGAGGGAAACACCATATATTTT. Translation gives CASSVDYEGNTIYF.

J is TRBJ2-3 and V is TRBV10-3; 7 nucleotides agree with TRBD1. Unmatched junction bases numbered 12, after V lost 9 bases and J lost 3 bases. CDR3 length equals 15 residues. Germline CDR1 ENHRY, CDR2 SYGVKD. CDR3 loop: CAMGPGQKLTDTQYF. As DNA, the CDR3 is TGTGCCATGGGACCGGGACAGAAGTTAACAGATACGCAGTATTTT.

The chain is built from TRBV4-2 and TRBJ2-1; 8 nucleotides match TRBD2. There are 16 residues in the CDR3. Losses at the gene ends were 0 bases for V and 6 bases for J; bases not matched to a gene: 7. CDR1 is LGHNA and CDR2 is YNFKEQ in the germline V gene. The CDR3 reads CASSQDLAGDFNEQFF. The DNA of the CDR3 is TGTGCCAGCAGCCAAGACCTAGCGGGCGACTTCAATGAGCAGTTCTTC.

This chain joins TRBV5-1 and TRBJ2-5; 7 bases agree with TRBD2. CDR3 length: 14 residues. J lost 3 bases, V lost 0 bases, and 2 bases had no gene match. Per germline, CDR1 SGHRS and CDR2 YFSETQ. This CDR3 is CASSLASGKETQYF. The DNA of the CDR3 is TGCGCCAGCAGCTTGGCTAGCGGAAAAGAGACCCAGTACTTC.

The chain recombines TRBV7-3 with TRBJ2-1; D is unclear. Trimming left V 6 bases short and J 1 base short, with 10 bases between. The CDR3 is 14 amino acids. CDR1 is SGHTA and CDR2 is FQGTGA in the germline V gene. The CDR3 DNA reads TGTGCCAGCAGTATGGCGGTTTCCTACAATGAGCAGTTCTTC. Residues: CASSMAVSYNEQFF.

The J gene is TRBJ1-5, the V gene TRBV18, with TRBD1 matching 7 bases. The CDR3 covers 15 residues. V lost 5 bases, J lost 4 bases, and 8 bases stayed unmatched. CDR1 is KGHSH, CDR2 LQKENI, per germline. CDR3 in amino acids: CASSFDRASNQPQHF. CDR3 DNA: TGTGCCAGCTCATTCGACAGGGCGTCGAATCAGCCCCAGCATTTT.

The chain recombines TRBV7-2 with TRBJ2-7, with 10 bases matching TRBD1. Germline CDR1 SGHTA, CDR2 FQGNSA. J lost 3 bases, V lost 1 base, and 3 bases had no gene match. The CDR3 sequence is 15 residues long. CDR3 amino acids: CASSLDGTGVYEQYF. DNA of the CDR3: TGTGCCAGCAGCTTAGACGGGACAGGGGTCTACGAGCAGTACTTC.

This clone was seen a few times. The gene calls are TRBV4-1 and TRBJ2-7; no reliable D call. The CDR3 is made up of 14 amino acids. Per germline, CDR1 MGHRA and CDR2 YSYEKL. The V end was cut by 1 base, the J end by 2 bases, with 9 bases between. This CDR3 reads CASSQGANPYEQYF. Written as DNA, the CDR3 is TGCGCCAGCAGCCAAGGAGCCAACCCCTACGAGCAGTACTTC.